This passage covers 14 T cell receptor beta chains from one sample sequenced in a study of blood T cell repertoires in COVID-19. Sequencing used immunoSEQ multiplex PCR; TCRdb keeps in-frame clones, though not all of them. The sample contains 85,000 to 110,000 clones, around 88% of which appear only once. The sequenced sample was peripheral blood. These TCRs come from a human donor in a cohort sampled during active COVID-19.

The genes are TRBV11-2 and TRBJ2-4; tentative D call: TRBD2 (6 bases). CDR3 length: 14 amino acids. V lost 7 bases and J lost 5, with 15 bases in between. CDR1 SGHAT and CDR2 FQNNGV come from the germline V gene. Here the CDR3 reads CASTNLAKQNIQYF. CDR3 coding DNA: TGTGCCAGCACCAACCTAGCGAAGCAAAACATTCAGTACTTC.

This clone has just one count. The chain is built from TRBV30 and TRBJ1-2; maybe TRBD1 (6 bases). Looked up from germline, CDR1 is GTSNPN and CDR2 is SVGIG (reference sequence). With 3 bases removed from V and 5 bases from J, the gap between germline ends came to 10 bases. The CDR3 extends over 12 amino acids. The CDR3 region is CAWRGTGYGYTF. CDR3 DNA sequence: TGTGCCTGGAGGGGAACAGGGTATGGCTACACCTTC.

The gene calls are TRBV5-1 and TRBJ2-7; D possibly corresponds to TRBD1 (6 bases). V was pared by 4 bases and J by 7 bases, with 18 bases between. Germline-derived CDR1 and CDR2 are SGHRS and YFSETQ. The CDR3 runs 14 residues. The CDR3 spells CASSELTGQLEQYF. The CDR3 DNA sequence: TGCGCCAGCAGCGAGCTGACAGGCCAGCTGGAGCAGTACTTC.

The V gene is TRBV2, the J gene TRBJ2-2, with TRBD2 matching 8 bases. The CDR3 runs 15 residues. Trimming at V came to 4 bases and at J to 4 bases, leaving 5 bases not matched to a gene. The germline gives CDR1 SNHLY, CDR2 FYNNEI. This CDR3 is CASSGRLAGTGELFF. The CDR3 DNA sequence: TGTGCCAGCAGTGGGCGGCTAGCGGGCACCGGGGAGCTGTTTTTT.

CDR3 region: CASSFERFEQFF. The CDR3 nucleotides read TGCGCCAGCAGCTTTGAGAGATTTGAGCAGTTCTTC. This chain connects TRBV5-1 to TRBJ2-1; D is unclear. From germline, CDR1 is SGHRS and CDR2 YFSETQ. The CDR3 consists of 12 residues. The V end lost 2 bases, the J end lost 9 bases, and 9 bases lay between the germline ends.

The chain couples TRBV5-1 to TRBJ1-2; maybe TRBD1 (6 bases). This CDR3 has 14 amino acids. V shed 3 bases and J shed 4 bases, with 13 bases lying between them. The V gene's germline CDR1 is SGHRS and CDR2 YFSETQ. DNA of the CDR3: TGCGCCAGCAGCTCGACAGGTACAGTCTATGGCTACACCTTC. Translating gives CASSSTGTVYGYTF.

The chain has TRBV10-2 and TRBJ1-5, with 10 positions matching TRBD1. The V and J ends lost 6 bases and 1 base, in that order; junction bases with no gene match: 3. This CDR3 has 15 residues. CDR1 is WSHSY, CDR2 SAAADI, per germline. Here the CDR3 DNA reads TGCGCCAGCAGGACAGGGGGCGCGAGCAATCAGCCCCAGCATTTT. It codes for CASRTGGASNQPQHF.

The gene calls are TRBV7-2 and TRBJ1-2; 8 bases align to TRBD1. Trimming removed 4 bases from V and 8 bases from J; junction bases left unmatched: 12. CDR3 length: 15 amino acids. CDR1 is SGHTA and CDR2 is FQGNSA in the germline V gene. The CDR3 spells CASSSGFGQGRGYTF. The CDR3 nucleotides are TGTGCCAGCAGCTCAGGTTTTGGACAGGGACGAGGCTACACCTTC. Full variable domain (outside the CDR3, taken from reference TRBV7-2 and TRBJ1-2): GAGVSQSPSNKVTEKGKDVELRCDPISGHTALYWYRQSLGQGLEFLIYFQGNSAPDKSGLPSDRFSAERTGGSVSTLTIQRTQQEDSAVYLCASSSGFGQGRGYTFGSGTRLTVV.

This chain joins TRBV11-2 and TRBJ1-2; weak D call: TRBD1 (5 bases). Germline-derived CDR1 and CDR2 are SGHAT and FQNNGV. Trimming stripped 2 bases from V and 12 bases from J, with 22 bases between. This CDR3 contains 15 residues. The DNA of the CDR3 is TGTGCCAGCAGCTTATATATCGGGGAGGGGAAAGTCGACACCTTC. The encoded protein is CASSLYIGEGKVDTF. Variable domain in full (rest from reference TRBV11-2 and TRBJ1-2): EAGVAQSPRYKIIEKRQSVAFWCNPISGHATLYWYQQILGQGPKLLIQFQNNGVVDDSQLPKDRFSAERLKGVDSTLKIQPAKLEDSAVYLCASSLYIGEGKVDTFGSGTRLTVV.

This rearrangement joins TRBV6-6 to TRBJ1-1; 7 bases agree with TRBD1. V dropped 8 bases and J dropped 2; count of bases not matched to a gene: 8. Germline V lookup: CDR1 MNHNY, CDR2 SVGAGI (reference sequence). The CDR3 is made up of 14 amino acids. The CDR3, as DNA: TGTGCCAGCCGAGGAACAGGGGATAACACTGAAGCTTTCTTT. Its translation is CASRGTGDNTEAFF.

This clone was recorded only once. The chain uses TRBV18 and TRBJ1-6, with D unclear. CDR3 length: 15 residues. The V end was cut by 3 bases, the J end by 7 bases, with 13 bases between. Germline V gene lookup returns CDR1 KGHSH and CDR2 LQKENI. The CDR3 nucleotides are TGTGCCAGCTCACCGCCTGAGGGTGGAAATTCACCCCTCCACTTT. Its translation: CASSPPEGGNSPLHF. Filled out from reference TRBV18 and TRBJ1-6, the complete variable domain reads NAGVMQNPRHLVRRRGQEARLRCSPMKGHSHVYWYRQLPEEGLKFMVYLQKENIIDESGMPKERFSAEFPKEGPSILRIQQVVRGDSAAYFCASSPPEGGNSPLHFGNGTRLTVT.

The chain combines TRBV6-6 with TRBJ1-1, with a possible D match to TRBD1 (5 bases). V was pared by 2 bases and J by 3 bases, with 16 bases between. Per the germline V gene, CDR1 is MNHNY and CDR2 is SVGAGI (reference sequence). CDR3 length equals 16 residues. The CDR3 nucleotides are TGTGCCAGCAGTTACAGGGGAATTGGATTGGACACTGAAGCTTTCTTT. Translating gives CASSYRGIGLDTEAFF.

This chain uses TRBV29-1 with TRBJ1-5; D call uncertain. CDR1 is SQVTM, CDR2 ANQGSEA, per germline. CDR3 length: 13 amino acids. Deletions cut 4 bases from V and 2 bases from J, with 9 bases between. In DNA, the CDR3 is TGCAGCGTTGGAGGGTTTGGCAATCAGCCCCAGCATTTT. Its translation: CSVGGFGNQPQHF.

This chain links TRBV27 with TRBJ1-1; TRBD1 might be the D (5 bases). V lost 0 bases to trimming and J lost 4 bases, with 15 bases between them. From germline, CDR1 is MNHEY and CDR2 SMNVEV (reference sequence). The CDR3 contains 16 residues. The CDR3 is CASSLSSGRVRTEAFF. CDR3 nucleotides: TGTGCCAGCAGTTTATCGAGTGGCAGGGTTCGCACTGAAGCTTTCTTT.